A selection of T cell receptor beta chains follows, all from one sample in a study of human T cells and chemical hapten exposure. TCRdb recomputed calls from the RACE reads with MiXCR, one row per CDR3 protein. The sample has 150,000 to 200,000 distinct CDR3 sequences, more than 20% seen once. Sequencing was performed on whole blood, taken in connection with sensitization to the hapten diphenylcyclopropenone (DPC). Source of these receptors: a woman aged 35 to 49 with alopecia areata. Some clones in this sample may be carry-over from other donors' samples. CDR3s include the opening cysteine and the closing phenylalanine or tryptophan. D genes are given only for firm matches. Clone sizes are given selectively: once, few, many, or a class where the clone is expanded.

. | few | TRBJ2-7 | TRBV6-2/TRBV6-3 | CASSYGSSGYEQYF | TGTGCCAGCAGTTACGGTTCCTCTGGCTACGAGCAGTACTTC
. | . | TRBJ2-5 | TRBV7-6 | CASSESPSPFPRETQYF | TGTGCCAGCAGCGAATCGCCTAGTCCATTCCCAAGAGAGACCCAGTACTTC
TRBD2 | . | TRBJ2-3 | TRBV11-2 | CASSLAGGSFADTQYF | TGTGCCAGCAGCTTAGCCGGCGGGAGTTTCGCAGATACGCAGTATTTT
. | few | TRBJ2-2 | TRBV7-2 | CASRGSGELFF | TGTGCCAGCCGCGGGTCCGGGGAGCTGTTTTTT
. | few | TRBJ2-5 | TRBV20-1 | CSARIWGHQETQYF | TGCAGTGCTAGGATCTGGGGACACCAAGAGACCCAGTACTTC
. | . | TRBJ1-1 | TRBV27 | CASSFRRGETEAFF | TGTGCCAGCAGTTTTAGACGGGGCGAAACTGAAGCTTTCTTT
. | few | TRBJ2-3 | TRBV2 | CATQGSDTQYF | TGTGCCACCCAAGGGTCAGATACGCAGTATTTT
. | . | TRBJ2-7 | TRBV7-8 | CASSPPRGEQYF | TGTGCCAGCAGCCCGCCAAGAGGCGAGCAGTACTTC
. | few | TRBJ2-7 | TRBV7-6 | CASSLDRGGEQYF | TGTGCCAGCAGCTTAGACAGGGGGGGCGAGCAGTACTTC
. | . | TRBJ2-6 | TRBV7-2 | CASSFYSGANVLTF | TGTGCCAGCAGCTTTTACTCTGGGGCCAACGTCCTGACTTTC
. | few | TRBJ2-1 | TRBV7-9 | CASSLATASYNEQFF | TGTGCCAGCAGCTTAGCCACAGCCTCCTACAATGAGCAGTTCTTC
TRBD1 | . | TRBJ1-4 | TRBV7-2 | CASSLVGQEEKLFF | TGTGCCAGCAGCTTAGTAGGACAGGAAGAAAAACTGTTTTTT
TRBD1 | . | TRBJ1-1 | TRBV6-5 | CASSYKGQGGPEAFF | TGTGCCAGCAGTTATAAGGGACAGGGAGGGCCTGAAGCTTTCTTT
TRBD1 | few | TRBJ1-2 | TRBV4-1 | CASSQEVRGIYGYTF | TGCGCCAGCAGCCAAGAGGTCAGGGGGATTTATGGCTACACCTTC
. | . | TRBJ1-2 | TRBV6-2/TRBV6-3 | CASSPFGRNYGYTF | TGTGCCAGCAGTCCCTTCGGACGGAACTATGGCTACACCTTC
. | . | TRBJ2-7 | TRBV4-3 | CASSQDTGREQYF | TGCGCCAGCAGCCAAGATACCGGGCGCGAGCAGTACTTC
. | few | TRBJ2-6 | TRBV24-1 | CATSDTLQGSGANVLTF | TGTGCCACCAGTGATACCCTTCAGGGCTCTGGGGCCAACGTCCTGACTTTC
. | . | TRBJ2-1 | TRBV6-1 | CASTELGGSSYNEQFF | TGTGCCAGCACCGAATTGGGGGGAAGCTCCTACAATGAGCAGTTCTTC
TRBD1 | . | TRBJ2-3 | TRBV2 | CASSEQGAGDTQYF | TGTGCCAGCAGTGAACAGGGGGCGGGAGATACGCAGTATTTT
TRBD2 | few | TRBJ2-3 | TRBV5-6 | CASSRTSGDSGRGQYF | TGTGCCAGCAGCCGGACTAGCGGTGATTCGGGTCGTGGGCAGTATTTT
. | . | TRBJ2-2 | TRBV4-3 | CASSQTGLGIGELFF | TGCGCCAGCAGCCAGACCGGACTGGGAATCGGGGAGCTGTTTTTT
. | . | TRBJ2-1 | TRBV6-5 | CASSYSTVIAHNEQFF | TGTGCCAGCAGTTACTCGACAGTTATAGCCCACAATGAGCAGTTCTTC
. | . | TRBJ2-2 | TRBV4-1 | CASSQADREVGELFF | TGCGCCAGCAGCCAAGCCGACAGGGAGGTCGGGGAGCTGTTTTTT
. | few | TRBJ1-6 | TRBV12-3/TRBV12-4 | CASNVDGGDWTLHF | TGTGCCAGCAACGTGGACGGAGGAGATTGGACCCTCCACTTT
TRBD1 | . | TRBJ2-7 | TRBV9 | CASSAAGGPGARQYF | TGTGCCAGCAGCGCTGCAGGGGGACCTGGGGCGAGACAGTACTTC
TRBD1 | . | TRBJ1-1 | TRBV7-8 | CASSINRGEAFF | TGTGCCAGCAGCATTAACAGGGGTGAAGCTTTCTTT
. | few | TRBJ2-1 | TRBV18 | CASSEQDGRNNEQFF | TGTGCCAGCTCGGAACAGGACGGAAGAAACAATGAGCAGTTCTTC
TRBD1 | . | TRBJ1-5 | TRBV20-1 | CSAPPGQGLGQPQHF | TGCAGTGCTCCCCCGGGACAGGGTCTGGGCCAGCCCCAGCATTTT
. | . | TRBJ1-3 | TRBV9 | CASSQSRTEGNTIYF | TGTGCCAGCAGTCAGTCCCGGACAGAAGGAAACACCATATATTTT
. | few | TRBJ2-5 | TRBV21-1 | CASYTPDREETQYF | TGTGCCAGCTACACACCGGACAGGGAAGAGACCCAGTACTTC
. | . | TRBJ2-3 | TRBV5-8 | CASSLARATDTQYF | TGTGCCAGCAGCTTGGCTAGGGCCACAGATACGCAGTATTTT
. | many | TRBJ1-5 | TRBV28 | CASNPSTDGNNQPQHF | TGTGCCAGCAATCCCTCTACTGACGGAAACAATCAGCCCCAGCATTTT
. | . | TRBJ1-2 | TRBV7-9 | CASSLEALGLGGYTF | TGTGCCAGCAGCTTAGAGGCGCTGGGGCTGGGAGGCTACACCTTC